The 7 T cell receptor beta chains listed next were all sequenced from one sample in a study of T cell responses to AZD1222 COVID-19 vaccine. Using immunoSEQ multiplex PCR, the repertoire was profiled, and TCRdb retains in-frame clones only, with some absent. Here the sample spans about 140,000 clones, about 92% being singletons. The sequencing used peripheral blood, collected on day 0 of AZD1222 vaccination. The source is an adult in good health.

The chain links TRBV30 to TRBJ2-2; 8 bases match TRBD2. The junction had 5 bases not matched to a gene; V was cut back by 5 bases and J by 3 bases. CDR1 is GTSNPN and CDR2 is SVGIG in the germline V gene (reference sequence). The CDR3 loop spans 14 amino acids. In DNA form, the CDR3 reads TGTGCCTGGGCCCGACTAGCGTACACCGGGGAGCTGTTTTTT. Protein sequence: CAWARLAYTGELFF.

The rearrangement uses TRBV10-1 and TRBJ1-1; D possibly corresponds to TRBD1 (5 bases). The CDR3 covers 14 residues. Trimming left V 6 bases short and J 0 bases short, with 11 bases between. CDR1 is WNHNN and CDR2 is SYGVQD in the germline V gene (reference sequence). The CDR3 DNA follows: TGCGCCAGCAGACCTGGGGGGGTGAACACTGAAGCTTTCTTT. Its protein product is CASRPGGVNTEAFF.

V and J are TRBV28 and TRBJ1-1, with D uncertain. The ends were cut back, 11 bases at V and 4 bases at J, with 17 bases in the middle. The CDR3 sequence is 13 residues long. Germline lookup yields CDR1 MDHEN and CDR2 SYDVKM. The CDR3 DNA is TGTGCCGAAGGTCGGGGAGGAGTCACTGAAGCTTTCTTT. Translating gives CAEGRGGVTEAFF. Supplemented by reference TRBV28 and TRBJ1-1, the full variable domain reads DVKVTQSSRYLVKRTGEKVFLECVQDMDHENMFWYRQDPGLGLRLIYFSYDVKMKEKGDIPEGYSVSREKKERFSLILESASTNQTSMYLCAEGRGGVTEAFFGQGTRLTVV.

The chain is built from TRBV4-2 and TRBJ2-7; TRBD1 is a possible D gene (6 bases). V was clipped by 1 base and J by 3 bases, with 13 bases between them. The CDR3 spans 15 residues. Germline V gene data show CDR1 as LGHNA and CDR2 as YNFKEQ. CDR3 sequence: CASSQGDRTNYEQYF. As DNA, the CDR3 is TGTGCCAGCAGCCAAGGCGACAGGACCAACTACGAGCAGTACTTC.

V usage is TRBV28 and J usage is TRBJ2-3, with 16 bases matching TRBD2. The CDR3 spans 20 residues. The V segment lost 5 bases and the J segment 0 bases; nucleotides outside the gene matches: 11. Germline assignment: CDR1 MDHEN and CDR2 SYDVKM. The CDR3 region has the DNA TGTGCCAGCAGTACCCCCTTTGGGACTAGCGGGAGGGTGAGCACAGATACGCAGTATTTT. Translation gives CASSTPFGTSGRVSTDTQYF.

This clone appeared a few times. Other DNA variants within this sample encode the same CDR3. The chain couples TRBV5-1 to TRBJ1-2; D is unclear. The germline gives CDR1 SGHRS, CDR2 YFSETQ. This CDR3 comprises 13 residues. The V gene lost 0 bases and the J gene lost 2 bases, with 5 bases spanning the gap. CDR3 protein: CASSLGGNYGYTF. DNA of the CDR3: TGCGCCAGCAGCTTGGGCGGGAACTATGGCTACACCTTC.

This chain joins TRBV6-6 and TRBJ1-5; the D gene is possibly TRBD1 (6 bases). In germline, CDR1 is MNHNY, CDR2 SVGAGI (reference sequence). Trimming shortened V by 5 bases and J by 1 base, and 18 bases separated the two germline ends. The CDR3 spans 17 residues. The CDR3 coding sequence is TGTGCCAGCAGTCGACTAGGGGGGGGCATGAGCAATCAGCCCCAGCATTTT. This codes for CASSRLGGGMSNQPQHF.